The sequence of this TCR beta chain was determined in a study of T cells expressing NK-cell markers. Study-wide context: The authors derived TCR beta repertoires from sorted CD3+CD56+NKG2C+, CD3+CD56+NKG2C- and CD3+CD56-NKG2C+ T cells.

Whole-study results and caveats: It is unclear if expanded NKG2C-expressing clones target HCMV antigens. Among a few donors, these clonotypes also ranked first in the CD3+CD56-NKG2C+ fraction.

The CDR3 consists of 14 residues. Per germline, CDR1 SGDLS and CDR2 YYNGEE. As concerns this clonotype: Its antigen is unknown.

5'RACE template switching with UMIs produced the TCR beta cDNA. TCRdb re-called the 5' RACE reads; one entry per CDR3 protein, DNA not given. This sample's table has some 460,000 distinct CDR3 sequences. The V call is TRBV9, the J call TRBJ1-2; checking the TCRdb D call of TRBD1 is not possible without DNA. The specimen sequenced was blood T cells: a sorted CD56 or NKG2C T cell subset, CD4+ or CD8+ T cells, or bulk PBMC T cells (not recorded which). This TCR derives from a woman aged 50 to 65 in good health. CDR3 loop: CASSPGGGIYGYTF. Complete variable domain (other parts from reference TRBV9 and TRBJ1-2): DSGVTQTPKHLITATGQRVTLRCSPRSGDLSVYWYQQSLDQGLQFLIQYYNGEERAKGNILERFSAQQFPDLHSELNLSSLELGDSALYFCASSPGGGIYGYTFGSGTRLTVV.